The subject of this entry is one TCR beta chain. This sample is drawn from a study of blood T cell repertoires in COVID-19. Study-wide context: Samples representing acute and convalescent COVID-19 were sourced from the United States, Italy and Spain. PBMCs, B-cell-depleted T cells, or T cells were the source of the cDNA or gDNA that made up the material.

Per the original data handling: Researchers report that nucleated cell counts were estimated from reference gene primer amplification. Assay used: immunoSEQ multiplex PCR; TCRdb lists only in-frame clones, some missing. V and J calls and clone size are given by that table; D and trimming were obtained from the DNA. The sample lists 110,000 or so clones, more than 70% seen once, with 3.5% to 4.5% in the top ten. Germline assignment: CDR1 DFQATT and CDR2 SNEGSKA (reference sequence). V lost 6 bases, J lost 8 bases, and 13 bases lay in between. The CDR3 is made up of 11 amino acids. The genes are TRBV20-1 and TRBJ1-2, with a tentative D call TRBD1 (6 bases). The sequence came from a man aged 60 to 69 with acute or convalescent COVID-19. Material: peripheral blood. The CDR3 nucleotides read TGCAGTGCATCGCCAGGGGAAGGCTACACCTTC. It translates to CSASPGEGYTF.